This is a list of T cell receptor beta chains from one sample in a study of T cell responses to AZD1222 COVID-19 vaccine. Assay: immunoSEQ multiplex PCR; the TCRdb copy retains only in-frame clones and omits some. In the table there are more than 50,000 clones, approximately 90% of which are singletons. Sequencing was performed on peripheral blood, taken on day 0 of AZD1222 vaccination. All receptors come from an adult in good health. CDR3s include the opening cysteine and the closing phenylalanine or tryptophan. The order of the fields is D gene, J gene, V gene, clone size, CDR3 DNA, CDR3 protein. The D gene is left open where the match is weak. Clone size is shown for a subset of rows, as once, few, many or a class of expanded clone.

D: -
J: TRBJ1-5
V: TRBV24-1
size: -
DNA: TGTGCCACCAGTGATTCCGGGCCAGCGGGGCTAAATCAGCCCCAGCATTTT
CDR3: CATSDSGPAGLNQPQHF

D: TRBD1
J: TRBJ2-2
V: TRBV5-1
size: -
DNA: TGCGCCAGCTCAGACAGGGGCGGCACCGGGGAGCTGTTTTTT
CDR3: CASSDRGGTGELFF

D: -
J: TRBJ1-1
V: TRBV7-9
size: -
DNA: TGTGCCAGCAGCTTAGCGTCGGTCCCGGATACTGAAGCTTTCTTT
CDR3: CASSLASVPDTEAFF

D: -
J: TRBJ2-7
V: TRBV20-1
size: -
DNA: TGCAGTGCTAGGAGAACCTACGAGCAGTACTTC
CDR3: CSARRTYEQYF

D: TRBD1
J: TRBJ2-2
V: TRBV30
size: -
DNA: TGTGCCTGGAGGGACAGGGGGTCTTCAACCGGGGAGCTGTTTTTT
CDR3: CAWRDRGSSTGELFF

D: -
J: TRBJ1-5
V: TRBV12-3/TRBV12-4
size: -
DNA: TGTGCCAGCAAAGGATTAAGCAATCAGCCCCAGCATTTT
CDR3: CASKGLSNQPQHF

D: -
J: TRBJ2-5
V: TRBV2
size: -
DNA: TGTGCCAGCAGCGACAGCCACCAAGAGACCCAGTACTTC
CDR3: CASSDSHQETQYF

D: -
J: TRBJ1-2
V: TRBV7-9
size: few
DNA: TGTGCCAGCAGCAAACCTAATAACTATGGCTACACCTTC
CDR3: CASSKPNNYGYTF

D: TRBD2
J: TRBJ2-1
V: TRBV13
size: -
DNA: TGTGCCAGCATCCGAGCGGGGGGTCGCAATGAGCAGTTCTTC
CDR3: CASIRAGGRNEQFF

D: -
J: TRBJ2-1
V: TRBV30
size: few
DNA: TGTGCCTGGAGTGTAAGGTATGAGCAGTTCTTC
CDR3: CAWSVRYEQFF

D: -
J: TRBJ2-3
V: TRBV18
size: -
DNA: TGTGCCAGCTCACCACCAACAGCCCGAGATACGCAGTATTTT
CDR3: CASSPPTARDTQYF

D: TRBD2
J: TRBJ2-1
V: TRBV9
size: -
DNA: TGTGCCAGCAGCGTAGGGCTAGCGGGCCCCGAGCAGTTCTTC
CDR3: CASSVGLAGPEQFF

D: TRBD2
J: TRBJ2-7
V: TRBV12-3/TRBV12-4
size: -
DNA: TGTGCCAGCAGCTACAGCGGGGGGAAGGAGCAGTACTTC
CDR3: CASSYSGGKEQYF

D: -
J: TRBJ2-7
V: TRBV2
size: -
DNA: TGTGCCGGAGAGGGGGATGATGACGAGCAGTACTTC
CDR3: CAGEGDDDEQYF

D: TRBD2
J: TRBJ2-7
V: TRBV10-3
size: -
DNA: TGTGCCACCTCCCCAGCGGGGGATATCGAGCAGTACTTC
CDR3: CATSPAGDIEQYF

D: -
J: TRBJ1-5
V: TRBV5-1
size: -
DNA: TGCGCCAGCGGTTCAGAGCGTAGCAATCAGCCCCAGCATTTT
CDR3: CASGSERSNQPQHF

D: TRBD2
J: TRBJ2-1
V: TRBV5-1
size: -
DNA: TGCGCCAGCAGCTTGGAAGGGACTAGCGGGGGACAACGGCGTAAGTTCTTC
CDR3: CASSLEGTSGGQRRKFF

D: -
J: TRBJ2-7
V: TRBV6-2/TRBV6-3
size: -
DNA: TGTGCCAGCAGCCCAGGAGGCCTCCTCGGGGGCGAGCAGTACTTC
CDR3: CASSPGGLLGGEQYF

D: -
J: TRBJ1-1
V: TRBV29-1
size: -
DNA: TGCAGCGTTGAAGAAAGAGCAGGGCAGAACACTGAAGCTTTCTTT
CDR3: CSVEERAGQNTEAFF

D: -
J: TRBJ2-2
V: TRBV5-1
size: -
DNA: TGCGCCAGCAGCTTGGAACGTCCAGGGACGCCGGTCACCGGGGAGCTGTTTTTT
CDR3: CASSLERPGTPVTGELFF

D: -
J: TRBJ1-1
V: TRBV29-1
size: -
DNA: TGCAGCGTTTGGCAGGTGAAGAACACTGAAGCTTTCTTT
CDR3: CSVWQVKNTEAFF

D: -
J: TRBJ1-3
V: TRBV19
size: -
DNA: TGTGCCAGTAGTATAGTAGACTCATACTCTGGAAACACCATATATTTT
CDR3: CASSIVDSYSGNTIYF

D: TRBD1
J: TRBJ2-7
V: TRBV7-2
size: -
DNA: TGTGCCAGCAGCTTAGTGAAGGGGGCGCCAGGCTACGAGCAGTACTTC
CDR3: CASSLVKGAPGYEQYF

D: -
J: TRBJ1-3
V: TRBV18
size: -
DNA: TGTGCCAGCTCACCCTTCGTAGACAGGAGCTCTGGAAACACCATATATTTT
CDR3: CASSPFVDRSSGNTIYF

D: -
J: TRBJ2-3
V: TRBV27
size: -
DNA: TGTGCCAGCAGCCCGGGGGCGGCAGATACGCAGTATTTT
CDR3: CASSPGAADTQYF

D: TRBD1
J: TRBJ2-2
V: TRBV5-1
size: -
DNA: TGCGCCAGCAGCTACGACAGGGGGCGAGACACCGGGGAGCTGTTTTTT
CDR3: CASSYDRGRDTGELFF

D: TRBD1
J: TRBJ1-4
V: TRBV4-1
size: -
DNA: TGCGCCAGCAGCCAAGCGCCCCGGGACAGGGAGAAAAAACTGTTTTTT
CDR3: CASSQAPRDREKKLFF

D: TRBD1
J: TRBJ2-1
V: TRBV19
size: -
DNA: TGTGCCAGTAGTGTACAGGGGGCATCGGCCAATGAGCAGTTCTTC
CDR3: CASSVQGASANEQFF

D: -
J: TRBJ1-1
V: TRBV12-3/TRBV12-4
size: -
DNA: TGTGCCAGCAGTTCACATATGAACACTGAAGCTTTCTTT
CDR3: CASSSHMNTEAFF

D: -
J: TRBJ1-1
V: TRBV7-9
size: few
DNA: TGTGCCAGCAGCGTGGGTGGTCAAACTGAAGCTTTCTTT
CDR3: CASSVGGQTEAFF

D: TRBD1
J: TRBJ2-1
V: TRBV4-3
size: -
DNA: TGCGCCAGCAGCCAAGATCGGGACAGGGCGGCTGAGCAGTTCTTC
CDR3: CASSQDRDRAAEQFF

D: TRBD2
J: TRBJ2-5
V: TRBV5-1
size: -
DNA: TGCGCCAGCAGCTTGACTCCGGGACTAACACAAGAGACCCAGTACTTC
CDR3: CASSLTPGLTQETQYF

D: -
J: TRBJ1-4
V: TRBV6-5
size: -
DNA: TGTGCCAGCAGGGTGAAATTAACTAATGAAAAACTGTTTTTT
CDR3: CASRVKLTNEKLFF

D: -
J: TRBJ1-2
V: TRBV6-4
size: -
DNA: TGTGCCAGCAGTGCCGACAGAAACTATGGCTACACCTTC
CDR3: CASSADRNYGYTF

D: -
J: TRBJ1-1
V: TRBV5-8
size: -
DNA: TGTGCCAGCAGCTTCGAAAGGGGAGCTGAAGCTTTCTTT
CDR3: CASSFERGAEAFF

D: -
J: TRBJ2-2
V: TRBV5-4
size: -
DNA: TGTGCCAGCAGCCCCGGGACCCAACCCGGGGAGCTGTTTTTT
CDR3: CASSPGTQPGELFF

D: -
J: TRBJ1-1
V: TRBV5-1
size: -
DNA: TGCGCCAGCAGCGCCAGCAGGGGTGTGCGCACTGAAGCTTTCTTT
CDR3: CASSASRGVRTEAFF

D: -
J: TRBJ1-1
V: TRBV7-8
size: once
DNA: TGTGCCAGCAGCGCAGACATGAACACTGAAGCTTTCTTT
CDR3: CASSADMNTEAFF

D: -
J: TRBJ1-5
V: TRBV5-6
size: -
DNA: TGTGCCAGCAGCTTCCAGTTTGATCAGCCCCAGCATTTT
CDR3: CASSFQFDQPQHF

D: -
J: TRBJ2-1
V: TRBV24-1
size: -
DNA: TGTGCCACCAGTTCAATGGGACTGGGGAGTCCGGAGCAGTTCTTC
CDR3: CATSSMGLGSPEQFF

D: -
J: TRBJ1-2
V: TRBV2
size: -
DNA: TGTGCCAGCAGAGAGGTGGCAGGGAGCTATGGCTACACCTTC
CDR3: CASREVAGSYGYTF

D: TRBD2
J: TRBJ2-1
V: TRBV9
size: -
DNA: TGTGCCAGCAGCGATTTGGCGGGGGGCCACAATGAGCAGTTCTTC
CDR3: CASSDLAGGHNEQFF

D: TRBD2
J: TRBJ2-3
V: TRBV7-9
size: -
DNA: TGTGCCAGCAGCCGGACTAGCGGGGAGGATACGCAGTATTTT
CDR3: CASSRTSGEDTQYF

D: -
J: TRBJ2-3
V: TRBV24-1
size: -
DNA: TGTGCCACCAGTGATCCATCCGCGGGGGCGAGGGATACGCAGTATTTT
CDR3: CATSDPSAGARDTQYF

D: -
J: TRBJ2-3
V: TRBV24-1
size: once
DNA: TGTGCCACCGCCCCGGACAAAGATACGCAGTATTTT
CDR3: CATAPDKDTQYF

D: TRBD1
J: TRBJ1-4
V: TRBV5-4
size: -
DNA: TGTGCCAGCAGCTTCGCCGGGACAGGGAGAGAAAAACTGTTTTTT
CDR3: CASSFAGTGREKLFF